Each of the 22 T cell receptor beta chains below was sequenced from the same sample in a study of technical replicates of blood from several donors. Clones were sequenced by immunoSEQ multiplex PCR, and TCRdb holds only the in-frame ones, with some missing. The data show roughly 65,000 clones, with 86% seen just once and approximately 4.8% held by the top ten. Sample: PBMCs. These receptors all come from a human donor in good health. Some clones in this sample may be carry-over from other donors' samples.

V is TRBV10-2 and J is TRBJ1-3, with TRBD1 identical over 9 bases. Germline CDR1 WSHSY, CDR2 SAAADI. The CDR3 covers 16 residues. After removal of 0 bases from V and 4 bases from J, the junction contained 4 bases not matched to a gene. The CDR3 DNA follows: TGCGCCAGCAGTGAGTCGGGACAGGGATCCGGAAACACCATATATTTT. It encodes CASSESGQGSGNTIYF.

This chain uses TRBV28 with TRBJ2-7, with a tentative D call TRBD2 (5 bases). The CDR3 has 14 amino acids. Between the trimmed V and J ends, which lost 7 bases and 2 bases, there was a span of 15 bases. Germline loops: CDR1 MDHEN, CDR2 SYDVKM. The CDR3 coding sequence is TGTGCCAGCACCCCGTCGGGAAGAACCTACGAGCAGTACTTC. The encoded protein is CASTPSGRTYEQYF.

The chain carries TRBV27 and TRBJ2-2; TRBD2 matches 8 bases. The CDR3 has 16 amino acids. Trimming took 2 bases from V and 4 from J; bases not matched to a gene: 6. Germline V lookup: CDR1 MNHEY, CDR2 SMNVEV (reference sequence). The CDR3 DNA follows: TGTGCCAGCAGTTTACGAAGCGGGAGTCCCACCGGGGAGCTGTTTTTT. It codes for CASSLRSGSPTGELFF.

Points on this clone: This CDR3 is also generated by other DNA sequences in the sample. J is TRBJ2-1 and V is TRBV5-1; perhaps TRBD2 as D (6 bases). The CDR3 is made up of 14 amino acids. V lost 3 bases and J lost 3, with 10 bases in between. CDR1 and CDR2 from the germline V gene are SGHRS and YFSETQ. The CDR3 DNA is TGCGCCAGCAGCTCCGCCGGGGGCTACAATGAGCAGTTCTTC. Protein sequence: CASSSAGGYNEQFF.

The rearrangement joins TRBV11-2 to TRBJ2-1; 9 positions agree with TRBD2. Losses at the gene ends were 7 bases for V and 5 bases for J; bases not matched to a gene: 9. This CDR3 is built from 15 residues. The V gene's germline CDR1 is SGHAT and CDR2 FQNNGV. The CDR3 region has the DNA TGTGCCAGCACCCTCGGACCTAGCGGGAACAATGAGCAGTTCTTC. Amino acids: CASTLGPSGNNEQFF.

The chain employs TRBV11-2 and TRBJ1-3; D is unclear. This CDR3 contains 13 residues. Trimming took 9 bases from V and 0 from J, leaving 9 bases between them. The germline CDR1 and CDR2 sequences are SGHAT and FQNNGV. This CDR3 is CASQRSSGNTIYF. The CDR3 nucleotides are TGTGCCAGTCAAAGGAGCTCTGGAAACACCATATATTTT. Full variable domain (remainder filled in from reference TRBV11-2 and TRBJ1-3): EAGVAQSPRYKIIEKRQSVAFWCNPISGHATLYWYQQILGQGPKLLIQFQNNGVVDDSQLPKDRFSAERLKGVDSTLKIQPAKLEDSAVYLCASQRSSGNTIYFGEGSWLTVV.

The rearrangement joins TRBV7-9 to TRBJ2-6; no definite D call. The CDR3 runs 14 residues. The V end was cut by 3 bases, the J end by 4 bases, with 7 bases between. Germline V CDR1 and CDR2: SEHNR, FQNEAQ (reference sequence). DNA for the CDR3: TGTGCCAGCAGCTTGAGTTCGGGGGCCAACGTCCTGACTTTC. Amino acid sequence: CASSLSSGANVLTF.

The chain links TRBV12-5 to TRBJ2-7, with TRBD1 identical over 9 bases. There are 14 residues in the CDR3. Looked up from germline, CDR1 is LGHNT and CDR2 is FRNRAP. The V and J ends lost 3 bases and 6 bases, in that order; junction bases with no gene match: 6. The CDR3 DNA is TGTGCTAGTGGTTTAGGGACAGGGTTTCGCGAGCAGTACTTC. It encodes CASGLGTGFREQYF. Full variable domain (rest looked up from reference TRBV12-5 and TRBJ2-7): DARVTQTPRHKVTEMGQEVTMRCQPILGHNTVFWYRQTMMQGLELLAYFRNRAPLDDSGMPKDRFSAEMPDATLATLKIQPSEPRDSAVYFCASGLGTGFREQYFGPGTRLTVT.

This clone was detected once. V usage is TRBV2 and J usage is TRBJ2-1, with 7 positions matching TRBD2. CDR1 and CDR2 from the germline V gene are SNHLY and FYNNEI. The CDR3 loop spans 13 amino acids. V lost 9 bases, J lost 2 bases, and 4 bases stayed unmatched. In DNA, the CDR3 is TGTGCCAGTACTAGCGTTACCTACAATGAGCAGTTCTTC. This translates into CASTSVTYNEQFF.

The chain joins TRBV6-4 to TRBJ2-3, with 10 bases identical to TRBD2. With 8 bases clipped from V and 3 bases from J, the junction kept 2 bases outside the gene matches. The CDR3 runs to 13 residues. CDR1 and CDR2 from the germline V gene are MRHNA and SNTAGT. The chain's CDR3 is CASSTSGTDTQYF. The DNA of the CDR3 is TGTGCCAGCTCGACTAGCGGGACAGATACGCAGTATTTT.

The chain recombines TRBV14 with TRBJ2-4; unclear D gene. The CDR3 has 14 amino acids. CDR1 and CDR2 (germline): SGHDN, FVKESK. Between the trimmed V and J ends, which lost 1 base and 2 bases, there was a span of 6 bases. The CDR3 loop reads CASSQATTKNIQYF. The CDR3 nucleotides are TGTGCCAGCAGCCAAGCTACCACCAAAAACATTCAGTACTTC.

This sequence joins TRBV5-1 and TRBJ1-4; 8 bases map to TRBD1. The junction had 6 bases not matched to a gene; V was cut back by 4 bases and J by 4 bases. CDR3 length: 15 amino acids. Germline CDR1 SGHRS, CDR2 YFSETQ. In nucleotides, the CDR3 is TGCGCCAGCAGCCCGGGACAGGCCCATAATGAAAAACTGTTTTTT. This codes for CASSPGQAHNEKLFF.

The chain has TRBV11-3 and TRBJ2-3; the D gene is possibly TRBD1 (6 bases). CDR1 and CDR2 (germline): SGHNT, YENEEA. V lost 5 bases and J 3 bases, leaving 15 bases between the germline ends. This CDR3 comprises 15 residues. The CDR3 reads CASSLGASGTDTQYF. In DNA form, the CDR3 reads TGTGCCAGCAGCCTGGGGGCGTCGGGAACAGATACGCAGTATTTT.

This clone has just one count. This rearrangement joins TRBV4-3 to TRBJ1-3; D is unresolved. Trimming shortened V by 0 bases and J by 0 bases, and 12 bases separated the two germline ends. This CDR3 has 17 residues. CDR1 is LGHNA and CDR2 is YSLEER in the germline V gene. The CDR3 DNA reads as TGCGCCAGCAGCCAAGATAGAATCCGGGACTCTGGAAACACCATATATTTT. Its protein is CASSQDRIRDSGNTIYF.

This rearrangement joins TRBV12-5 to TRBJ2-6; 10 nucleotides agree with TRBD1. The germline CDR1 and CDR2 sequences are LGHNT and FRNRAP. This CDR3 is built from 18 residues. J lost 0 bases, V lost 3 bases, and 5 bases had no gene match. CDR3 residues: CASGFSGTGVSGANVLTF. CDR3 sequence (DNA): TGTGCTAGTGGTTTCTCCGGGACAGGGGTCTCTGGGGCCAACGTCCTGACTTTC.

V gene TRBV25-1 combines with J gene TRBJ2-5; 10 nucleotides match TRBD1. V dropped 4 bases and J dropped 5; count of bases not matched to a gene: 16. The germline CDR1 and CDR2 sequences are MGHDK and SYGVNS. CDR3 length: 18 amino acids. CDR3 nucleotides: TGTGCCAGCAGTGTTCTCCGCCCGGGACAGGGGTTGGAGGAGACCCAGTACTTC. Its protein product is CASSVLRPGQGLEETQYF.

The chain couples TRBV15 to TRBJ1-1, with TRBD1 matching 8 bases. Germline values: CDR1 LNHNV, CDR2 YYDKDF (reference sequence). This CDR3 has 16 amino acids. V trimming: 0 bases; J trimming: 0 bases; junction bases outside the gene matches: 3. CDR3 bases: TGTGCCACCAGCAGAGACAGGGGGCTGGTGAACACTGAAGCTTTCTTT. It translates to CATSRDRGLVNTEAFF.

The chain employs TRBV27 and TRBJ1-5, with D perhaps matching TRBD1 (5 bases). Germline lookup yields CDR1 MNHEY and CDR2 SMNVEV (reference sequence). V was pared by 5 bases and J by 6 bases, with 20 bases between. This CDR3 has 16 residues. CDR3 sequence (DNA): TGTGCCAGCAGTACAGGTCCGAAGTACGCAACTCAGCCCCAGCATTTT. It translates to CASSTGPKYATQPQHF.

This clone has only a few counts. This chain's CDR3 is CASFRGQGFLETQYF. CDR3 coding DNA: TGTGCCAGCTTTCGGGGACAGGGTTTCTTGGAGACCCAGTACTTC. The chain carries TRBV6-6 and TRBJ2-5; TRBD1 aligns across 9 bases. CDR3 length equals 15 residues. The germline V gene encodes CDR1 MNHNY and CDR2 SVGAGI (reference sequence). V trimming: 8 bases; J trimming: 5 bases; junction bases outside the gene matches: 12.

CDR3 bases: TGTGCCAGCAGCTTAGCAGGTCGGGAGACCCAGTACTTC. Amino acids: CASSLAGRETQYF. The chain links TRBV5-4 to TRBJ2-5; D is uncertain. The CDR3 length is 13 residues. The germline V gene encodes CDR1 SGHNT and CDR2 YYREEE (reference sequence). V was shortened by 2 bases and J by 5 bases, with 10 bases between the two germline ends.

The chain uses TRBV27 and TRBJ1-2, with D perhaps matching TRBD1 (5 bases). Trimming removed 5 bases at V and 3 bases at J, with 13 bases between. The CDR3 runs to 14 residues. In germline, CDR1 is MNHEY, CDR2 SMNVEV (reference sequence). The CDR3 protein is CASSPRGLYYGYTF. The CDR3 DNA follows: TGTGCCAGCAGTCCTAGGGGACTCTACTATGGCTACACCTTC.

V usage is TRBV6-6 and J usage is TRBJ1-5; D remains unclear. The CDR3 runs 15 residues. The V end lost 7 bases, the J end lost 2 bases, and 15 bases lay between the germline ends. Germline lookup yields CDR1 MNHNY and CDR2 SVGAGI (reference sequence). The CDR3: CASTAAPTGNQPQHF. The CDR3 region has the DNA TGTGCCAGCACTGCGGCTCCGACGGGCAATCAGCCCCAGCATTTT.